The next 14 T cell receptor beta chains were all read from a single sample in a study of early T cells in non-severe SARS-CoV-2 infection. TCRdb re-called the 5' RACE reads with MiXCR, one entry per CDR3 protein. Altogether tens of thousands of distinct CDR3 sequences are present, about 12% being singletons, with the ten largest covering 2.5% to 3%. Specimen: whole blood. The receptors were gathered from an adult who was a healthcare worker with PCR-confirmed SARS-CoV-2 infection or an uninfected control (not recorded which).

The genes are TRBV19 and TRBJ2-7; a weak D match, TRBD2 (6 bases). V was shortened by 5 bases and J by 3 bases, with 11 bases between the two germline ends. The germline gives CDR1 LNHDA, CDR2 SQIVND (reference sequence). This CDR3 contains 13 residues. CDR3 nucleotide sequence: TGTGCCAGTAGTCCGATGGGGGGCTACGAGCAGTACTTC. This encodes CASSPMGGYEQYF.

There are many counts of this clonotype. The chain recombines TRBV20-1 with TRBJ2-7, with D unresolved. The CDR3 loop spans 13 amino acids. Germline CDR1 reads DFQATT; CDR2 reads SNEGSKA (reference sequence). V lost 0 bases and J 0 bases, leaving 6 bases between the germline ends. The CDR3 sequence is CSARDRFSYEQYF. CDR3 nucleotide sequence: TGCAGTGCTAGAGACAGGTTCTCCTACGAGCAGTACTTC.

The sample holds many counts of this clonotype. V gene TRBV2 combines with J gene TRBJ2-4; weak D call: TRBD1 (6 bases). V was pared by 4 bases and J by 4 bases, with 17 bases between. The germline gives CDR1 SNHLY, CDR2 FYNNEI. The length of the CDR3 is 16 residues. As DNA, the CDR3 is TGTGCCAGCAGTGGCTCCCACGGACAGACAAAAAACATTCAGTACTTC. Translated, it gives CASSGSHGQTKNIQYF.

The V gene is TRBV4-1, the J gene TRBJ2-7; TRBD1 agrees at 9 bases. Germline CDR1 MGHRA, CDR2 YSYEKL. Trimming removed 3 bases from V and 5 bases from J; junction bases left unmatched: 5. The CDR3 length is 14 residues. The CDR3 reads CASSHPGQGNEQYF. The CDR3 DNA follows: TGCGCCAGCAGCCACCCAGGACAGGGGAACGAGCAGTACTTC.

This clonotype has at least ten counts. The rearrangement joins TRBV6-5 to TRBJ1-6; 7 bases line up with TRBD1. Unmatched junction bases numbered 8, after V lost 2 bases and J lost 7 bases. Per germline, CDR1 MNHEY and CDR2 SVGAGI. This CDR3 spans 16 amino acids. The CDR3 is CASSYARDSTNSPLHF. The CDR3 DNA follows: TGTGCCAGCAGTTACGCCCGGGACAGCACCAATTCACCCCTCCACTTT.

In this sample, this clonotype turned up many times. The V and J genes are TRBV19 and TRBJ2-2, with D possibly matching TRBD1 (6 bases). The CDR3 length is 14 residues. The V gene's germline CDR1 is LNHDA and CDR2 SQIVND (reference sequence). The germline V and J ends were trimmed by 4 bases and 4 bases, with 10 bases remaining between them. CDR3 nucleotides: TGTGCCAGTAGTACACAGGGTGCCACCGGGGAGCTGTTTTTT. Protein sequence: CASSTQGATGELFF.

This chain joins TRBV5-1 and TRBJ1-5, with 8 bases lining up with TRBD1. J lost 0 bases, V lost 0 bases, and 2 bases had no gene match. CDR3 size: 16 residues. Germline V gives CDR1 SGHRS, CDR2 YFSETQ. In nucleotides, the CDR3 is TGCGCCAGCAGCTTGGGGGACAGGCATAGCAATCAGCCCCAGCATTTT. This sequence encodes CASSLGDRHSNQPQHF.

This clonotype came up many times. V gene TRBV12-3 or TRBV12-4 combines with J gene TRBJ2-1; 9 nucleotides line up with TRBD2. With 4 bases clipped from V and 6 bases from J, the junction kept 10 bases outside the gene matches. CDR3 length equals 16 residues. The CDR3 here is CASSSYSGSLSNEQFF. CDR3 nucleotides: TGTGCCAGCAGTTCCTATAGCGGGAGCCTATCCAATGAGCAGTTCTTC.

The genes are TRBV28 and TRBJ2-7; D ambiguous. Deletions cut 6 bases from V and 1 base from J, with 4 bases between. The CDR3 sequence is 11 residues long. Looked up from germline, CDR1 is MDHEN and CDR2 is SYDVKM. DNA for the CDR3: TGTGCCAGCAGGCGGTCCTACGAGCAGTACTTC. This encodes CASRRSYEQYF.

This clonotype occurred many times. The rearrangement links TRBV5-1 to TRBJ2-4; no clear D. Germline V gene data show CDR1 as SGHRS and CDR2 as YFSETQ. V shed 0 bases and J shed 0 bases, with 7 bases lying between them. The CDR3 totals 15 residues. The CDR3 reads CASSLGSSAKNIQYF. The CDR3 DNA is TGCGCCAGCAGCTTGGGCAGTTCAGCCAAAAACATTCAGTACTTC.

This clonotype was seen ten or more times. The V and J genes are TRBV29-1 and TRBJ2-1, with D perhaps assigned TRBD1 or TRBD2 (5 bases each). Trimming removed 5 bases at V and 7 bases at J, with 12 bases between. The length of the CDR3 is 12 residues. Germline-derived CDR1 and CDR2 are SQVTM and ANQGSEA. The DNA for the CDR3 is TGCAGCGTTACAGAGGGGTGGAATGAGCAGTTCTTC. It yields the protein CSVTEGWNEQFF.

This clonotype appeared a few times. The V gene is TRBV29-1, the J gene TRBJ2-2; a weak D match, TRBD2 (5 bases). Germline V gene data show CDR1 as SQVTM and CDR2 as ANQGSEA. Trimming left V 4 bases short and J 0 bases short, with 9 bases between. The CDR3 length is 14 residues. CDR3 DNA: TGCAGCGTTGGTTCCGGGACGAACACCGGGGAGCTGTTTTTT. This translates into CSVGSGTNTGELFF.

This clonotype was found a few times. The chain recombines TRBV20-1 with TRBJ1-4; 7 bases fit TRBD1. Looked up from germline, CDR1 is DFQATT and CDR2 is SNEGSKA (reference sequence). The V and J ends lost 2 bases and 7 bases, in that order; junction bases with no gene match: 10. The CDR3 has 15 amino acids. This CDR3 is CSARSRQGVAEKLFF. Here the CDR3 DNA reads TGCAGTGCTAGATCCCGACAGGGTGTGGCTGAAAAACTGTTTTTT.

There are many counts of this clonotype. This chain links TRBV7-3 with TRBJ2-1, with TRBD2 identical over 9 bases. Germline V gene sequence: CDR1 SGHTA, CDR2 FQGTGA. The ends lost 2 bases at V and 5 bases at J; junction bases unmatched: 4. This CDR3 region has 15 residues. CDR3 in DNA: TGTGCCAGCAGCTTAGGCGGGAGGGTCAACAATGAGCAGTTCTTC. Its translation: CASSLGGRVNNEQFF.